The table lists the clone carrying this T cell receptor beta chain with many counts. Stable hyperthyroidism: no ophthalmopathy progression over 18 months of follow-up. Newly diagnosed hyperthyroidism patients aged 18 to 65 years had disease lasting under 2 months. Trimming cost V 4 bases and J 7 bases; bases outside gene matches: 11. Germline lookup yields CDR1 LNHDA and CDR2 SQIVND (reference sequence). The CDR3 is 16 residues long. The data are from a study of T cells in Graves' hyperthyroidism and ophthalmopathy. In the study overall: Sampling of peripheral blood happened at initial diagnosis, prior to any treatment.

It was RNA transcripts that yielded the amplified TCR beta CDR3 regions. HTBI primers drove first-round RT-PCR of the TCR CDR3. MiXCR was run by TCRdb on the multiplex PCR reads, yielding one entry per CDR3 protein. The sample carries over 200,000 distinct CDR3 sequences, 17% recorded once. The specimen was blood. The sequence came from a middle-aged man with Graves' hyperthyroidism. The chain has TRBV19 and TRBJ1-5; 9 bases fit TRBD1. DNA for the CDR3: TGTGCCAGTAGTACCGGGACAGGGCCCTTCAAACAGCCCCAGCATTTT. It specifies CASSTGTGPFKQPQHF.